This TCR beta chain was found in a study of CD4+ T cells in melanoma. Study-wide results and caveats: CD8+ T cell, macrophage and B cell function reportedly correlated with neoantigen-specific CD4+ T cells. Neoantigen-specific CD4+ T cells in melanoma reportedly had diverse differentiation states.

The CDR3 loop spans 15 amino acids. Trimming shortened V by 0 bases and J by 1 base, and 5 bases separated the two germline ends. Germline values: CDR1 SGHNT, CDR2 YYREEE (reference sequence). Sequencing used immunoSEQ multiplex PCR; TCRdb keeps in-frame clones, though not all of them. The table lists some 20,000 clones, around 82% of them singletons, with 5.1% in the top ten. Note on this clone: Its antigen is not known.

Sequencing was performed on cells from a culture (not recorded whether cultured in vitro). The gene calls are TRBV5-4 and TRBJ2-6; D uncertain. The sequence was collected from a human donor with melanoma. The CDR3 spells CASSLDPSGANVLTF. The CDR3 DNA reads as TGTGCCAGCAGCTTGGATCCGTCTGGGGCCAACGTCCTGACTTTC.